The clone carrying this TCR beta chain was seen at least ten times. Its antigen is unidentified. Expansion lasted 2 to 4 days, with either anti-CD3 antibody OKT3 or CD3/CD28 beads. This record belongs to a study of beta chain bispecific antibodies for T cell cancers. Study observations and caveats: Most targeted TRBV signal came from the leukemia cell line cells, not normal T cells.

One entry per CDR3 protein, called by TCRdb with MiXCR from the 5' RACE reads. The sample holds approximately 20,000 distinct CDR3 sequences, approximately 2.4% seen once. CDR3 length equals 16 residues. CDR1 is SGHRS and CDR2 is YFSETQ in the germline V gene. V lost 0 bases to trimming and J lost 2 bases; unmatched junction nucleotides: 7. The receptor was derived from a human donor in good health. Some clones in this sample may be carry-over from other donors' samples. Sequencing was carried out using healthy donor T cells cultured with leukemia cells. This rearrangement joins TRBV5-1 to TRBJ1-2; 7 bases align to TRBD1. The CDR3 sequence: CASSLAAGQPNYGYTF. DNA for the CDR3: TGCGCCAGCAGCTTGGCCGCGGGACAGCCAAACTATGGCTACACCTTC.